This T cell receptor beta chain originates from a study of CD8 T cells in ankylosing spondylitis. Study findings and constraints: Matched ankylosing spondylitis synovial fluid reportedly showed significant enrichment of disease-linked clones. One TCR beta motif, made up of under ten highly homologous variants, appeared characteristic of ankylosing spondylitis blood. In synovial fluid and blood from reactive arthritis, some motif variants were previously reported.

This CDR3 comprises 13 residues. V lost 5 bases to trimming and J lost 5 bases, with 12 bases between them. The germline V gene has CDR1 MNHNS and CDR2 SASEGT. Using its own MiXCR run on the 5' RACE reads, TCRdb lists one record per CDR3 protein. Of 750,000 to 850,000 distinct CDR3 sequences listed, approximately 12% are singletons. This clonotype was found a few times. Its antigen is undetermined. The sequenced sample consisted of blood, either unsorted or a sorted T cell fraction (not recorded which). This receptor was obtained from a male donor with ankylosing spondylitis. The rearrangement links TRBV6-1 to TRBJ1-1; no definite D call. The CDR3 reads CASSPIRRTEAFF. For the CDR3, the DNA is TGTGCCAGCAGTCCGATCAGGCGAACTGAAGCTTTCTTT.